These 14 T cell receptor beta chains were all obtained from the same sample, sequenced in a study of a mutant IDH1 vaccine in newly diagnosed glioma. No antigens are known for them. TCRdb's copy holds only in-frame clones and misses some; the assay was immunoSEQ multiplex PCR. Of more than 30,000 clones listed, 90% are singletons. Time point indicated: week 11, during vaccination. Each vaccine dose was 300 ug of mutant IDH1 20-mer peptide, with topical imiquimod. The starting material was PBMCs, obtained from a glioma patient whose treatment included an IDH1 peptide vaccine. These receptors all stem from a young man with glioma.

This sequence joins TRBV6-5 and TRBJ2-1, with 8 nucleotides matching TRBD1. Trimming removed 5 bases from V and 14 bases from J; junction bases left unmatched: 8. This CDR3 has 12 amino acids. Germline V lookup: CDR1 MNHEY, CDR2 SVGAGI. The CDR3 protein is CASSPDRGQKFF. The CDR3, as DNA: TGTGCCAGCAGTCCAGACAGGGGACAAAAGTTCTTC.

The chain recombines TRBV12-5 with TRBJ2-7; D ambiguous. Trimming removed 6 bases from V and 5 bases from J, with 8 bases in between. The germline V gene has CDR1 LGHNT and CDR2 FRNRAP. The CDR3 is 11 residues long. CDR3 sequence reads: CASGAVDEQYF. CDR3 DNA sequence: TGTGCTAGTGGGGCGGTCGACGAGCAGTACTTC.

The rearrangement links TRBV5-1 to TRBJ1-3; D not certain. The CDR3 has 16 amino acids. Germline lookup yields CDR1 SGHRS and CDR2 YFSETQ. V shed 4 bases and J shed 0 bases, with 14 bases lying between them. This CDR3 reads CASSHQQASSGNTIYF. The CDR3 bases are TGCGCCAGCAGCCATCAGCAGGCGAGCTCTGGAAACACCATATATTTT.

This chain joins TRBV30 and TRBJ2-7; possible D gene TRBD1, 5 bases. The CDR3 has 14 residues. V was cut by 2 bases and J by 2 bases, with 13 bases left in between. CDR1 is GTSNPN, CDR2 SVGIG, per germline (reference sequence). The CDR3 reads CAWSSGLTPYEQYF. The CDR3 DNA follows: TGTGCCTGGAGTTCAGGGTTAACACCCTACGAGCAGTACTTC.

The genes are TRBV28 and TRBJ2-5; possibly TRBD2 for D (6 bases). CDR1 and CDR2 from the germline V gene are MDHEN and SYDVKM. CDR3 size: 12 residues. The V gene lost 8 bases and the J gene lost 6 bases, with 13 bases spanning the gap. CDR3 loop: CASGRLVQTQYF. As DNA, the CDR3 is TGTGCCAGCGGGAGGCTCGTGCAGACCCAGTACTTC.

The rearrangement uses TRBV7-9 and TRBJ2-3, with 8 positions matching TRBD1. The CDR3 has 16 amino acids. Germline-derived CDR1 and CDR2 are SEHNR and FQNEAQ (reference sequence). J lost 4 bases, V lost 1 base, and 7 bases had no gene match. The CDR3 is CASSLGDRGVSDTQYF. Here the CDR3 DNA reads TGTGCCAGCAGCTTAGGAGACAGGGGAGTGTCAGATACGCAGTATTTT.

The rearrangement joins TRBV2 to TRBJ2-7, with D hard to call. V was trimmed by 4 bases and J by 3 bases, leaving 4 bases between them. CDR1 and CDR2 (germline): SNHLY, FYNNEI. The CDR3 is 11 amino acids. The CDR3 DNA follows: TGTGCCAGCAGTGTCAACTACGAGCAGTACTTC. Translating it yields CASSVNYEQYF.

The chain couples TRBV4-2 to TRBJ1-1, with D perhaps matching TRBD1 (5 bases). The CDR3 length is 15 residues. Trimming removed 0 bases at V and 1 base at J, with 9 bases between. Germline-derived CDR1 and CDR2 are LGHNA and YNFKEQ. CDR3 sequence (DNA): TGTGCCAGCAGCCAAGAGGTGGGGGGGAACACTGAAGCTTTCTTT. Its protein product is CASSQEVGGNTEAFF.

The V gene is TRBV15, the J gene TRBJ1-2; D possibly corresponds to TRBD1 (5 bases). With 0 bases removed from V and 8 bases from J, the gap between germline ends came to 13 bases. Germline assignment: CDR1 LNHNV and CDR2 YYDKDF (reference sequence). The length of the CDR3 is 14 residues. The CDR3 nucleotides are TGTGCCACCAGCAGAGACAGGGCCCCGCGGGGCTACACCTTC. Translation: CATSRDRAPRGYTF.

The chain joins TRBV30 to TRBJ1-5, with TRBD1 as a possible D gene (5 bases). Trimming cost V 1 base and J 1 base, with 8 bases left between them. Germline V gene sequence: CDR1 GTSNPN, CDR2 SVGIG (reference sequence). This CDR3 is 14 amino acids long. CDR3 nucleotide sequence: TGTGCCTGGAGTGAGGGGACCAGCAATCAGCCCCAGCATTTT. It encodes CAWSEGTSNQPQHF.

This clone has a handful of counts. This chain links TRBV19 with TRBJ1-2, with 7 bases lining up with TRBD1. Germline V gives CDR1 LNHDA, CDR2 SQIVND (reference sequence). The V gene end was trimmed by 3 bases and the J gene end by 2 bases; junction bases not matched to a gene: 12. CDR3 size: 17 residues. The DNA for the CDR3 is TGTGCCAGTAGTATGTGGGGAACCGGGACAGTCAACTATGGCTACACCTTC. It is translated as CASSMWGTGTVNYGYTF. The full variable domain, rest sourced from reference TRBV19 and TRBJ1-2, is DGGITQSPKYLFRKEGQNVTLSCEQNLNHDAMYWYRQDPGQGLRLIYYSQIVNDFQKGDIAEGYSVSREKKESFPLTVTSAQKNPTAFYLCASSMWGTGTVNYGYTFGSGTRLTVV.

The CDR3 bases are TGTGCCAGCACCCCGTTTAGCGGGAGCTCCTACGAGCAGTACTTC. Protein product: CASTPFSGSSYEQYF. The rearrangement uses TRBV6-6 and TRBJ2-7; 9 positions match TRBD2. V lost 7 bases, J lost 0 bases, and 7 bases stayed unmatched. CDR3 length equals 15 residues. In germline, CDR1 is MNHNY, CDR2 SVGAGI (reference sequence).

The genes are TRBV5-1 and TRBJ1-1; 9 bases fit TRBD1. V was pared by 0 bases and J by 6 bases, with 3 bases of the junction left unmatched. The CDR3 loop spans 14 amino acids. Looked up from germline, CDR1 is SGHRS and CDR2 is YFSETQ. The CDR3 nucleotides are TGCGCCAGCAGCTTGGTGGGACAGGGAGCTGAAGCTTTCTTT. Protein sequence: CASSLVGQGAEAFF.

DNA of the CDR3: TGTGCCAGCAGCTCAGCCTCCGGACTAGCCAACAATGAGCAGTTCTTC. This codes for CASSSASGLANNEQFF. The V and J genes are TRBV7-2 and TRBJ2-1, with 8 bases lining up with TRBD2. Germline CDR1 SGHTA, CDR2 FQGNSA. The CDR3 has 16 residues. V gave up 4 bases and J gave up 5 bases; unmatched junction bases: 10.